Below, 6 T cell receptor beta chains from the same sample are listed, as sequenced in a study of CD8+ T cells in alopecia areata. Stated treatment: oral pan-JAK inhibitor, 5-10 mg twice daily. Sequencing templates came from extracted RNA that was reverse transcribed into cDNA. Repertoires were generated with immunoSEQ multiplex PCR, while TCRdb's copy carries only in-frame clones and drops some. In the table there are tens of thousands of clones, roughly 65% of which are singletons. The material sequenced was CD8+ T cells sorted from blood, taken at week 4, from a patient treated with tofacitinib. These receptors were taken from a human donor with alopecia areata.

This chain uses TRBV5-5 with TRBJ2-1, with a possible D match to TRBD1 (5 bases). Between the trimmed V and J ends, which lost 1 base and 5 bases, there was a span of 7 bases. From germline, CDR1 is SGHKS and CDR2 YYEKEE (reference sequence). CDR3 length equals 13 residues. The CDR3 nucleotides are TGTGCCAGCAGCTTGTTAGGGGACAATGAGCAGTTCTTC. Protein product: CASSLLGDNEQFF.

This CDR3 is CSVNPGLADNEQFF. In nucleotides, the CDR3 is TGCAGCGTCAACCCGGGACTAGCGGACAATGAGCAGTTCTTC. The chain joins TRBV29-1 to TRBJ2-1; TRBD2 aligns across 11 bases. V was pared by 6 bases and J by 5 bases, with 6 bases of the junction left unmatched. The CDR3 has 14 amino acids. CDR1 is SQVTM and CDR2 is ANQGSEA in the germline V gene.

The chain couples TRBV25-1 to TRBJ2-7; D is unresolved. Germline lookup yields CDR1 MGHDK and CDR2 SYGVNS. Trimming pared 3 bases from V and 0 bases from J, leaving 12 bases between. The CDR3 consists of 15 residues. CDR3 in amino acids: CASSEALGLSYEQYF. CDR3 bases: TGTGCCAGCAGTGAGGCCCTGGGCCTCTCCTACGAGCAGTACTTC.

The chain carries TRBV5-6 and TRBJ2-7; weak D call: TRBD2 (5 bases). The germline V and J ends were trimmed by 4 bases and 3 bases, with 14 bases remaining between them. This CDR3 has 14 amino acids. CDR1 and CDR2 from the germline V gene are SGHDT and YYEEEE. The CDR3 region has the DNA TGTGCCAGCAGCCCCCCTGAGGGATTCTACGAGCAGTACTTC. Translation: CASSPPEGFYEQYF.

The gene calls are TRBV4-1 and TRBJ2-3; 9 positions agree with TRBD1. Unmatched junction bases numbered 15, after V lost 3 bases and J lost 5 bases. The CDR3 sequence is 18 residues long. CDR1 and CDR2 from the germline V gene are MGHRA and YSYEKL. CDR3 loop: CASSQDQTGGIAQDTQYF. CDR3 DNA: TGCGCCAGCAGCCAGGATCAAACAGGGGGCATTGCACAAGATACGCAGTATTTT.

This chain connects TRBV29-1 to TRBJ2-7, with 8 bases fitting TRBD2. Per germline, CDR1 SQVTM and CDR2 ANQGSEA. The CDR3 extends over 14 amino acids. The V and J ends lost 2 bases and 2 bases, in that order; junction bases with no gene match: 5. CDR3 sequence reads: CSVEFAGGTYEQYF. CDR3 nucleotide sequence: TGCAGCGTTGAATTCGCGGGGGGAACCTACGAGCAGTACTTC.